These T cell receptor beta chains were read from a single sample in a study of blood T cells in healthy people across ages. TCRdb processed the 5' RACE reads anew with MiXCR; each CDR3 protein has one entry. This sample has hundreds of thousands of distinct CDR3 sequences, with more than 20% found just once. This sample was also put to use in a study of T cells of mothers and their children.

Sample: blood. The source is a boy aged 10-17 years in good health. CDR3s include the opening cysteine and the closing phenylalanine or tryptophan. Each record gives: CDR3 DNA, CDR3 protein, D gene, V gene, clone size, J gene. D genes are given only for firm matches. Where a row states a size, it is once, few, many or the class of an expanded clone; other rows omit it.

TGTGCCAGCAGCTTATTTACGAGCGTAAGCACAGATACGCAGTATTTT,CASSLFTSVSTDTQYF,.,TRBV7-9,few,TRBJ2-3
TGCAGCGTTGACCGACAGGGAGGTTTCCAAGAGACCCAGTACTTC,CSVDRQGGFQETQYF,.,TRBV29-1,few,TRBJ2-5
TGTGCCAGTAGTACCAACCCCCTCGGGTTGGGGTTCGATGGCTACACCTTC,CASSTNPLGLGFDGYTF,.,TRBV19,.,TRBJ1-2
TGCGCCAGCAGCGTAGGGACAGCTCCGGGGTCCTACGAGCAGTACTTC,CASSVGTAPGSYEQYF,TRBD1,TRBV5-1,.,TRBJ2-7
TGCAGCGTTGAAGACCACGCTTATAGCAGGCAGTACTTC,CSVEDHAYSRQYF,.,TRBV29-1,.,TRBJ2-7
TGTGCCAGCAGTTACCTACCCCAGACAGGCTACTCCTACAATGAGCAGTTCTTC,CASSYLPQTGYSYNEQFF,.,TRBV28,.,TRBJ2-1
TGTGCCAGCAGCCACTTTCAGGGCAACGAGCAGTACTTC,CASSHFQGNEQYF,.,TRBV4-2,.,TRBJ2-7
TGCAGCGTTGACTCTTCGACAGGAGCTCGGGAGCAGTACTTC,CSVDSSTGAREQYF,.,TRBV29-1,few,TRBJ2-7
TGTGCCAGCAGCTTCAAGGGGAGAAAAGAGACCCAGTACTTC,CASSFKGRKETQYF,.,TRBV11-2,few,TRBJ2-5
TGTGCCAGCAGTGTTACAGGGAGTGGAAACACCATATATTTT,CASSVTGSGNTIYF,.,TRBV12-3/TRBV12-4,.,TRBJ1-3
TGTGCCAGCAGCTTAACCGGGACTAGCGGGAGCCCCTACGAGCAGTACTTC,CASSLTGTSGSPYEQYF,TRBD2,TRBV11-2,.,TRBJ2-7
TGTGCCACCAGTCCCCATTCCAGGGTCAGAGAGCAGTTCTTC,CATSPHSRVREQFF,.,TRBV24-1,.,TRBJ2-1
TGTGCCAGCAGCTTCGGACAGTCGAACACTGAAGCTTTCTTT,CASSFGQSNTEAFF,.,TRBV7-9,few,TRBJ1-1
TGTGCCAGCAGCCTGGAGACCATAGCGGGAGTCATCGGGGAAGAGACCCAGTACTTC,CASSLETIAGVIGEETQYF,TRBD2,TRBV11-2,few,TRBJ2-5
TGTGCCAGCAGCGCCTATGGGGCTTCCTACGAGCAGTACTTC,CASSAYGASYEQYF,.,TRBV11-3,.,TRBJ2-7
TGTGCCAGCAGCCCGGGAACCCAAAGGAAACTGTTTTTT,CASSPGTQRKLFF,.,TRBV6-1,.,TRBJ1-4
TGCAGTGCGAGGACTAGCGGACTAACAGATACGCAGTATTTT,CSARTSGLTDTQYF,TRBD2,TRBV20-1,.,TRBJ2-3
TGTGCCAGCAGTAAAGATTATACTGAAGCTTTCTTT,CASSKDYTEAFF,.,TRBV12-3/TRBV12-4,.,TRBJ1-1
TGCGCCAGCAGCCAAGATCGGGCTGGGAGTCAGCCCCAGCATTTT,CASSQDRAGSQPQHF,.,TRBV4-3,few,TRBJ1-5
TGTGCCAGCAGCTGGAGACAGGGCAATTCACCCCTCCACTTT,CASSWRQGNSPLHF,TRBD1,TRBV5-6,few,TRBJ1-6
TGTGCCACCCAGGACAGGATCAATAGCAATCAGCCCCAGCATTTT,CATQDRINSNQPQHF,TRBD1,TRBV15,few,TRBJ1-5
TGTGCCAGCAGTTTAGGGGCAGCCGCGAGTGAGCAGTACTTC,CASSLGAAASEQYF,.,TRBV12-3/TRBV12-4,.,TRBJ2-7
TGCAGCGTTGAATGGGGCAGGACCACTAGCACAGATACGCAGTATTTT,CSVEWGRTTSTDTQYF,.,TRBV29-1,few,TRBJ2-3
TGCGCCAGCAGCTACGACAGGGCGCAAGAGACCCAGTACTTC,CASSYDRAQETQYF,TRBD1,TRBV5-1,.,TRBJ2-5
TGTGCCAGCAAGACTATAGCGGGTATCACCTACGAGCAGTACTTC,CASKTIAGITYEQYF,TRBD2,TRBV28,.,TRBJ2-7
TGCAGTGCCCCTTACATCGGAGATACGCAGTATTTT,CSAPYIGDTQYF,.,TRBV20-1,.,TRBJ2-3
TGTGCCAGCAGAGACAGGGAGCTCACTGAAGCTTTCTTT,CASRDRELTEAFF,TRBD1,TRBV27,few,TRBJ1-1
TGTGCCAGCAGCACCACAGGGGCGTACACCGGGGAGCTGTTTTTT,CASSTTGAYTGELFF,TRBD1,TRBV5-5,.,TRBJ2-2
TGTGCCAGCAGCTTAATCTCCTATAATTCACCCCTCCACTTT,CASSLISYNSPLHF,.,TRBV7-2,few,TRBJ1-6
TGTGCCAGCAGCTTCCGGACTAGCGGGAGCTCCTACAATGAGCAGTTCTTC,CASSFRTSGSSYNEQFF,TRBD2,TRBV7-9,.,TRBJ2-1
TGTGCCACCAGCAGAGGGGTCTCCGGCACTGAAGCTTTCTTT,CATSRGVSGTEAFF,.,TRBV15,.,TRBJ1-1
TGTGCCAGCAGCCCACTCGACGTGGGGTCCTACAATGAGCAGTTCTTC,CASSPLDVGSYNEQFF,.,TRBV12-3/TRBV12-4,.,TRBJ2-1
TGCAGCGTTGGGCACCAGGGACAGGGCACAGATACGCAGTATTTT,CSVGHQGQGTDTQYF,TRBD1,TRBV29-1,.,TRBJ2-3
TGTGCCAGCAGCCCCCGGGCGGAAGATACGCAGTATTTT,CASSPRAEDTQYF,.,TRBV2,.,TRBJ2-3
TGTGCCAGCAGTTTAGACAGGGAGGATTCACCCCTCCACTTT,CASSLDREDSPLHF,TRBD1,TRBV28,few,TRBJ1-6
TGCGCCAGCAGCCAAGGGGGGGGGTTGGCGAATTCACCCCTCCACTTT,CASSQGGGLANSPLHF,.,TRBV4-3,few,TRBJ1-6
TGTGCCAGCAGACTTCAGGGTATCGCCTATGGCTACACCTTC,CASRLQGIAYGYTF,.,TRBV28,.,TRBJ1-2
TGTGCCATCAGTGAGTCAGGGTACAGGGGATACGAGCAGTACTTC,CAISESGYRGYEQYF,TRBD1,TRBV10-3,few,TRBJ2-7
TGCGCCAGCAGCCAAGATCGAGGGACAACCTACGAGCAGTACTTC,CASSQDRGTTYEQYF,.,TRBV4-1,.,TRBJ2-7
TGTGCCAGCAGTCCGAAACCGCCAGGGACGGTGAGCTCCTACGAGCAGTACTTC,CASSPKPPGTVSSYEQYF,.,TRBV28,once,TRBJ2-7
TGTGCCAGCTCCCGAAACTCGGGGACTAGCGGGGGCAATGAGCAGTTCTTC,CASSRNSGTSGGNEQFF,TRBD2,TRBV6-2/TRBV6-3,few,TRBJ2-1
TGCAGTGCTGGTGCCTCCTACGAGCAGTACTTC,CSAGASYEQYF,.,TRBV20-1,few,TRBJ2-7
TGCAGTGCTAGTCCTTTGGAACTCGCGGAGACCCAGTACTTC,CSASPLELAETQYF,.,TRBV20-1,.,TRBJ2-5
TGCAGTGCTAGGTCGTTGGTAGCGGTAACCTACGAGCAGTACTTC,CSARSLVAVTYEQYF,.,TRBV20-1,once,TRBJ2-7
TGTGCCAGCACCATGGGGCGCGGGGATGGCTACACCTTC,CASTMGRGDGYTF,.,TRBV6-6,few,TRBJ1-2
TGTGCCAGCAGTGGAAATCTGGGTGGAAAACTGTTTTTT,CASSGNLGGKLFF,.,TRBV2,.,TRBJ1-4
TGTGCCAGCAGTTACGGGCTAGCGGACTACAATGAGCAGTTCTTC,CASSYGLADYNEQFF,TRBD2,TRBV6-5,few,TRBJ2-1
TGTGCCAGCAGCTTACGGGCCCTGAGTACAGATACGCAGTATTTT,CASSLRALSTDTQYF,.,TRBV11-2,.,TRBJ2-3
TGCGCCAGCAGCCATCCCCCGGACGGAGGATACAATGAGCAGTTCTTC,CASSHPPDGGYNEQFF,.,TRBV5-1,few,TRBJ2-1
TGTGCCAGCAGCCAAGGTACAGTTCGGTATTTT,CASSQGTVRYF,.,TRBV3-1,.,TRBJ1-3
TGTGCCAGCAGTTTAGTACGATACGAGACCCAGTACTTC,CASSLVRYETQYF,.,TRBV12-3/TRBV12-4,.,TRBJ2-5
TGCAGCGTTGAAGAGGCGCGGGGGGGCCCCGGGGAGCTGTTTTTT,CSVEEARGGPGELFF,TRBD2,TRBV29-1,.,TRBJ2-2
TGTGCCAGCAGCGGAGACCTCTATGGCTACACCTTC,CASSGDLYGYTF,.,TRBV11-1,.,TRBJ1-2
TGTGCCATCATTACCGGGACTAGTCGATCCGAGCAGTACTTC,CAIITGTSRSEQYF,TRBD2,TRBV10-3,.,TRBJ2-7
TGTGCCAGCAGCCAAGGTTTAGGGGGAAATCAGCCCCAGCATTTT,CASSQGLGGNQPQHF,.,TRBV3-1,many,TRBJ1-5
TGTGCCAGCAGCGATGGGAATCGCGGCGGGGGGTCCCTTGGGAATGAGCAGTTCTTC,CASSDGNRGGGSLGNEQFF,TRBD2,TRBV7-2,few,TRBJ2-1
TGCAGCGTTGTAGGCGGACGCGAGAACACCGGGGAGCTGTTTTTT,CSVVGGRENTGELFF,.,TRBV29-1,.,TRBJ2-2
TGTGCCAGCAGTTTATTCGTTGGGCAGTTTGAGCAGTTCTTC,CASSLFVGQFEQFF,.,TRBV27,.,TRBJ2-1
TGTGCCACCAGCCGCAGGCAGAACGGCTACGAGCAGTACTTC,CATSRRQNGYEQYF,.,TRBV15,.,TRBJ2-7
TGTGCCAGCAGTCATGCTGGGTTTGAGGGAGGCACTGAAGCTTTCTTT,CASSHAGFEGGTEAFF,.,TRBV6-1,.,TRBJ1-1